The clone carrying this T cell receptor beta chain has a handful of counts. Its antigen is still unknown. The study ran its PCR with 60 Vbeta and 13 Jbeta primers. Assay used: immunoSEQ multiplex PCR; TCRdb lists only in-frame clones, some missing. The top ten hold less than 2% of the sample, which has about 220,000 clones, around 75% seen once. This entry comes from a study of cytomegalovirus exposure and HLA in healthy donors. Study-level background: In a previous analysis, some 120 million unique TCR beta sequences were found from 150 million to 200 million T cells. Regarding the study as a whole: For presence/absence analyses, sequencing depth was assumed to be roughly uniform across donors.

Trimming cost V 0 bases and J 6 bases; bases outside gene matches: 7. Germline-derived CDR1 and CDR2 are GTSNPN and SVGIG (reference sequence). The CDR3 is 15 amino acids. The chain combines TRBV30 with TRBJ2-2; the match to TRBD1 covers 7 bases. This clonotype originated in a woman aged 25-40 years in good health and CMV-seronegative. The specimen was PBMCs. CDR3 nucleotide sequence: TGTGCCTGGAGTGTAGGGCAAGGGGGCCCCGGGGAGCTGTTTTTT. The encoded protein is CAWSVGQGGPGELFF.